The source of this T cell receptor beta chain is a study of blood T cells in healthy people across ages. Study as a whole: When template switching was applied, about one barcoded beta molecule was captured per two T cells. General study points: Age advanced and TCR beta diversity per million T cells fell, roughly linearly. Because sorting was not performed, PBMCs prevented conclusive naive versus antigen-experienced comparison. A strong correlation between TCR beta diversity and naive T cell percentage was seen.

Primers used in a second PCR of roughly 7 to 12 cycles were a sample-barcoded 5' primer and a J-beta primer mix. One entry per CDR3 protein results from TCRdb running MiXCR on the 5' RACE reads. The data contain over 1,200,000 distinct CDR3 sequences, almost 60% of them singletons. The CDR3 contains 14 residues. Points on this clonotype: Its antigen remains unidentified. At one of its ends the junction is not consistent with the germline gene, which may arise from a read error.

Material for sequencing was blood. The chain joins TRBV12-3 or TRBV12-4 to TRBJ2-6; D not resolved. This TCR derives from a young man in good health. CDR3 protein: CAGSFQSGANVLTF. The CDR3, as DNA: TGTGCCGGCAGTTTCCAATCTGGGGCCAACGTCCTGACTTTC.